This T cell receptor (beta chain) was recovered during a study of blood T cell repertoires in COVID-19. Overall study: Samples came from the United States, Italy and Spain, spanning acute and convalescent COVID-19. The cDNA or gDNA used as material had been derived from T cells, B-cell-depleted T cells, or PBMCs.

Trimming pared 6 bases from V and 0 bases from J, leaving 11 bases between. This CDR3 spans 15 amino acids. Germline V CDR1 and CDR2: SGHAT, FQNNGV. In the authors' methods: Estimation of nucleated cell counts relied on the amplification of reference gene primers. Assay: immunoSEQ multiplex PCR; the TCRdb copy retains only in-frame clones and omits some. V and J calls and clone size are copied from that table; D and trimming were computed from the DNA. The repertoire consists of some 150,000 clones, with about nine tenths occurring once and the leading ten covering over 2%. Sequencing was carried out using peripheral blood. This TCR derives from a woman aged 70-85 years with acute or convalescent COVID-19. J is TRBJ2-2 and V is TRBV11-2; D unclear. For the CDR3, the DNA is TGTGCCAGCAGTTTGAGGCGTACGAACACCGGGGAGCTGTTTTTT. It is translated as CASSLRRTNTGELFF.